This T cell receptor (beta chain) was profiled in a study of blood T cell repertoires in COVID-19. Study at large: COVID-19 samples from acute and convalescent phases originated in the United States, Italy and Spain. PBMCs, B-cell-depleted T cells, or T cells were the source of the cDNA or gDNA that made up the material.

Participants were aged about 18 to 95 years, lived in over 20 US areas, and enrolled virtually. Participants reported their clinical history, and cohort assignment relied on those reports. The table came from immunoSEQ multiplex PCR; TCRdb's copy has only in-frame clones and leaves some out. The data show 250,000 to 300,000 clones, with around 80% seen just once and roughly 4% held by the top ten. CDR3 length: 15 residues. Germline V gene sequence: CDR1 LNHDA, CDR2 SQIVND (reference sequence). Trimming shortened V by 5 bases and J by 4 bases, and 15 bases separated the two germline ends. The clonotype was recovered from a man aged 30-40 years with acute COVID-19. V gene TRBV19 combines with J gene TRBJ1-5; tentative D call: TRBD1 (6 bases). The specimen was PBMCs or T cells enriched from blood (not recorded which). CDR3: CASSPPGTTNQPQHF. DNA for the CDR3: TGTGCCAGTAGTCCCCCCGGGACAACTAATCAGCCCCAGCATTTT. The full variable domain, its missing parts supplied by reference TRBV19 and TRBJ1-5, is DGGITQSPKYLFRKEGQNVTLSCEQNLNHDAMYWYRQDPGQGLRLIYYSQIVNDFQKGDIAEGYSVSREKKESFPLTVTSAQKNPTAFYLCASSPPGTTNQPQHFGDGTRLSIL.